This passage covers 21 T cell receptor beta chains from one sample sequenced in a study of blood T cells in healthy people across ages. A sample-barcoded 5' primer and a J-beta primer mix were used in a second PCR of about 6 to 11 cycles. From the 5' RACE reads, TCRdb called clonotypes with MiXCR, one entry per CDR3 protein. This sample has around 990,000 distinct CDR3 sequences, with around two fifths found just once. The sequenced material came from blood. Receptors originate from a man aged 18 to 29 in good health.

The gene calls are TRBV3-1 and TRBJ2-1; 10 nucleotides align to TRBD1. CDR1 is LGHDT, CDR2 YNNKEL, per germline (reference sequence). The V gene end was trimmed by 8 bases and the J gene end by 7 bases; junction bases not matched to a gene: 8. The CDR3 sequence is 14 residues long. The CDR3 loop is CASARTGGRNEQFF. The CDR3 nucleotides are TGTGCCAGCGCACGGACAGGGGGGAGGAATGAGCAGTTCTTC.

This clonotype was counted many times. CDR3 sequence reads: CAISPGGTGVRYTF. The CDR3, as DNA: TGTGCCATCAGCCCCGGTGGGACAGGGGTTCGCTACACCTTC. This sequence joins TRBV10-3 and TRBJ1-2; 10 nucleotides match TRBD1. The V gene end was trimmed by 6 bases and the J gene end by 9 bases; junction bases not matched to a gene: 10. The germline CDR1 and CDR2 sequences are ENHRY and SYGVKD. The CDR3 covers 14 residues.

Of note for this clonotype: At one boundary the junction diverges from the germline segment, which might be a read error. The chain couples TRBV6-2 or TRBV6-3 to TRBJ1-2; D gene unclear. This CDR3 has 12 amino acids. Germline lookup yields CDR1 MNHEY and CDR2 SVGEGT. The CDR3 region is CASSQGSLRYTF. The CDR3 DNA reads TGCGCCAGCAGCCAAGGGTCTCTACGCTACACCTTC.

This sequence joins TRBV6-6 and TRBJ1-5; D is unclear. CDR1 and CDR2 (germline): MNHNY, SVGAGI (reference sequence). The CDR3 contains 14 residues. V lost 6 bases and J 0 bases, leaving 9 bases between the germline ends. This chain's CDR3 is CASSYSYSNQPQHF. In DNA, the CDR3 is TGTGCCAGCAGCTACAGCTATAGCAATCAGCCCCAGCATTTT.

The rearrangement joins TRBV3-1 to TRBJ2-2; tentative D call: TRBD1 (5 bases). Germline CDR1 and CDR2: LGHDT and YNNKEL (reference sequence). CDR3 length equals 16 residues. V lost 4 bases to trimming and J lost 4 bases, with 16 bases between them. The chain's CDR3 is CASSPIGVLGTGELFF. The DNA of the CDR3 is TGTGCCAGCAGCCCCATAGGGGTTCTAGGCACCGGGGAGCTGTTTTTT.

The V call is TRBV18, the J call TRBJ2-3, with TRBD1 matching over 8 bases. CDR1 is KGHSH, CDR2 LQKENI, per germline. The CDR3 has 15 residues. With V trimmed by 4 bases and J by 6 bases, 9 bases remained unmatched. Here the CDR3 reads CASSLRDRIWDTQYF. CDR3 in DNA: TGTGCCAGCTCACTCCGGGACAGGATTTGGGATACGCAGTATTTT.

This clonotype was picked up a small number of times. This chain links TRBV7-2 with TRBJ1-1; no clear D gene. The CDR3 has 13 residues. Deletions cut 1 base from V and 12 bases from J, with 15 bases between. Germline V gene lookup returns CDR1 SGHTA and CDR2 FQGNSA. The DNA for the CDR3 is TGTGCCAGCAGCTTAGGTTCTCCCCAGAGTACTTTCTTT. Protein: CASSLGSPQSTFF.

On this clonotype: This is likely a read error, given that the CDR3 carries no conserved phenylalanine or tryptophan at its end. The rearrangement joins TRBV6-5 to TRBJ2-3; unclear D gene. Germline values: CDR1 MNHEY, CDR2 SVGAGI. Deletions cut 6 bases from V and 3 bases from J, with 7 bases between. The CDR3 length is 12 residues. CDR3 sequence (DNA): TGTGCCAGCAGCCCGTCAACAGATACGCAGTATTCT. Its translation is CASSPSTDTQYS.

The gene calls are TRBV7-2 and TRBJ2-1, with 8 bases lining up with TRBD1. The trim removed 4 bases at V and 8 bases at J, leaving 7 bases unmatched. CDR3 size: 14 residues. Germline V gene lookup returns CDR1 SGHTA and CDR2 FQGNSA. This CDR3 reads CASSSKGQAYEQFF. CDR3 nucleotide sequence: TGTGCCAGCAGCTCGAAGGGACAGGCATATGAGCAGTTCTTC.

The CDR3 protein is CASSVRPGAEAFF. CDR3 nucleotides: TGTGCCAGCAGTGTCAGACCAGGGGCTGAAGCTTTCTTT. The chain uses TRBV12-3 or TRBV12-4 and TRBJ1-1, with D possibly TRBD1 on 6 matching bases. The CDR3 is 13 residues long. Trimming removed 5 bases from V and 6 bases from J, with 13 bases in between.

CDR3 DNA sequence: TGTGCCAGCAGCGTTGGTCCGACCGGAACGACAGATACGCAGTATTTT. Its protein is CASSVGPTGTTDTQYF. This rearrangement joins TRBV7-2 to TRBJ2-3, with unresolved D. The germline CDR1 and CDR2 sequences are SGHTA and FQGNSA. Trimming removed 5 bases from V and 3 bases from J, with 18 bases in between. The CDR3 is 16 residues long.

The rearrangement uses TRBV4-1 and TRBJ1-1; no definite D call. CDR1 and CDR2 (germline): MGHRA, YSYEKL. CDR3 length: 14 residues. Trimming cost V 0 bases and J 3 bases, with 8 bases left between them. The CDR3 DNA follows: TGCGCCAGCAGCCAAGAGGGCCAGTACACTGAAGCTTTCTTT. Amino acids: CASSQEGQYTEAFF.

This clonotype occurred a few times. This chain links TRBV20-1 with TRBJ1-2, with 8 bases fitting TRBD1. The germline V gene encodes CDR1 DFQATT and CDR2 SNEGSKA (reference sequence). The V segment lost 5 bases and the J segment 3 bases; nucleotides outside the gene matches: 8. This CDR3 is 14 amino acids long. CDR3 DNA: TGCAGTGCTGTAACAGGGGGATACGACTATGGCTACACCTTC. Protein: CSAVTGGYDYGYTF.

J is TRBJ2-7 and V is TRBV12-3 or TRBV12-4; D is unresolved. The closer fit of TRBJ2-5 to the DNA end suggests the J call may be wrong. The CDR3 has 13 amino acids. CDR3 in DNA: TGTGCCAGCGCCCCCAGGCACGGAGAGACCCAGTACTTC. It yields the protein CASAPRHGETQYF.

This clonotype showed up just a few times. The genes are TRBV4-3 and TRBJ1-6; 8 positions match TRBD1. From germline, CDR1 is LGHNA and CDR2 YSLEER. CDR3 length: 14 residues. The V gene end was trimmed by 4 bases and the J gene end by 11 bases; junction bases not matched to a gene: 7. For the CDR3, the DNA is TGCGCCAGCAGCCGCGGACAGGGTAGGACACCCCTCCACTTT. Translation gives CASSRGQGRTPLHF.

The V and J genes are TRBV12-3 or TRBV12-4 and TRBJ2-2; D might be TRBD2 (6 bases). Trimming left V 1 base short and J 5 bases short, with 11 bases between. This CDR3 contains 15 residues. The CDR3 DNA is TGTGCCAGCAGTTTAGTACTAGCTCCAACCGGGGAGCTGTTTTTT. As protein: CASSLVLAPTGELFF.

The V gene is TRBV10-3, the J gene TRBJ2-4; D not certain. The J call is uncertain, as TRBJ2-7 better fits the DNA end. Germline V CDR1 and CDR2: ENHRY, SYGVKD. This CDR3 has 16 residues. The CDR3 DNA reads TGTGCCATCAGTGAGTCATCAGGAAGGTGGTCCCCCGAGCAGTACTTC. Translation gives CAISESSGRWSPEQYF.

The rearrangement joins TRBV4-3 to TRBJ2-2, with D possibly being TRBD1 (6 bases). This CDR3 is built from 16 residues. V lost 3 bases, J lost 3 bases, and 14 bases lay in between. Germline loops: CDR1 LGHNA, CDR2 YSLEER. The chain's CDR3 is CASSHLGGRDTGELFF. As DNA, the CDR3 is TGCGCCAGCAGCCACCTTGGGGGCAGGGACACCGGGGAGCTGTTTTTT.

In this sample, this clonotype turned up once. At one end the junction does not follow the germline gene, possibly because of a read error. This chain connects TRBV12-3 or TRBV12-4 to TRBJ1-5, with no clear D. The CDR3 contains 17 residues. CDR3 bases: TGTGCCGGCAGTTTACGGTCCCCGCCGGGGATCAATCAGCCCCAGCATTTT. Translation gives CAGSLRSPPGINQPQHF.

The chain has TRBV5-6 and TRBJ2-5; the match to TRBD2 covers 9 bases. The junction had 14 bases not matched to a gene; V was cut back by 0 bases and J by 11 bases. Germline assignment: CDR1 SGHDT and CDR2 YYEEEE. The CDR3 sequence is 16 residues long. In DNA form, the CDR3 reads TGTGCCAGCAGCTTGGCTAGCGGGACCACCTACAATGAGCAGTACTTC. Translating gives CASSLASGTTYNEQYF.

This clonotype was seen a few times. CDR3 residues: CSARNVGPENTEAFF. CDR3 nucleotides: TGCAGTGCTAGGAATGTGGGACCAGAGAACACTGAAGCTTTCTTT. V and J are TRBV20-1 and TRBJ1-1; D perhaps matches TRBD1 (5 bases). The CDR3 extends over 15 amino acids. The germline CDR1 and CDR2 sequences are DFQATT and SNEGSKA (reference sequence). With 3 bases removed from V and 1 base from J, the gap between germline ends came to 15 bases.